This T cell receptor (beta chain) was recorded in a study of blood T cell repertoires in COVID-19. Study context: From the United States, Italy and Spain came samples of acute and convalescent COVID-19. T cells, B-cell-depleted T cells, or PBMCs supplied cDNA or gDNA.

Germline V gene sequence: CDR1 SGHDN, CDR2 FVKESK. The CDR3 extends over 14 amino acids. V was cut by 4 bases and J by 5 bases, with 14 bases left in between. In this sample, this clone turned up a few times. This table comes from immunoSEQ multiplex PCR, and its TCRdb copy is limited to in-frame clones, with some not included. The table has under 250,000 clones, more than 65% seen once. The sequenced sample consisted of peripheral blood. The chain employs TRBV14 and TRBJ1-1, with TRBD1 as a possible D gene (6 bases). The sequence derives from a woman aged 60 to 75 with acute or convalescent COVID-19. For the CDR3, the DNA is TGTGCCAGCAGCCCTTTAGGGGGTGCTACTGAAGCTTTCTTT. Its protein is CASSPLGGATEAFF. Full variable domain (outside the CDR3, taken from reference TRBV14 and TRBJ1-1): EAGVTQFPSHSVIEKGQTVTLRCDPISGHDNLYWYRRVMGKEIKFLLHFVKESKQDESGMPNNRFLAERTGGTYSTLKVQPAELEDSGVYFCASSPLGGATEAFFGQGTRLTVV.